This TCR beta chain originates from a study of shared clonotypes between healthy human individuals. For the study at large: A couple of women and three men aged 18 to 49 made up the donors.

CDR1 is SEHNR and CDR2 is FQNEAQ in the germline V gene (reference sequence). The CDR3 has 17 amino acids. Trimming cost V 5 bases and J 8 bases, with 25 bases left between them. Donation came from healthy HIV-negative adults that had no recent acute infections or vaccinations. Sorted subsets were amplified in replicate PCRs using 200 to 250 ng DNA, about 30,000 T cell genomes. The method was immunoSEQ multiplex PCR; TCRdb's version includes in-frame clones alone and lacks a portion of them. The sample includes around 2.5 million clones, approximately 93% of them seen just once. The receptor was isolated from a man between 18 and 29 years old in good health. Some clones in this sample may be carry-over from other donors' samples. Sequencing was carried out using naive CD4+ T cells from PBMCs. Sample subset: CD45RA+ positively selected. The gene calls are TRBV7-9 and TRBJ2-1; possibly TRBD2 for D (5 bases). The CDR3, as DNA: TGTGCCAGCAGCCCCCGGGGTGGGTCCCCTACTTGGGATGAGCAGTTCTTC. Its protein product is CASSPRGGSPTWDEQFF. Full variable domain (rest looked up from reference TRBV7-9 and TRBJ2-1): DTGVSQNPRHKITKRGQNVTFRCDPISEHNRLYWYRQTLGQGPEFLTYFQNEAQLEKSRLLSDRFSAERPKGSFSTLEIQRTEQGDSAMYLCASSPRGGSPTWDEQFFGPGTRLTVL.